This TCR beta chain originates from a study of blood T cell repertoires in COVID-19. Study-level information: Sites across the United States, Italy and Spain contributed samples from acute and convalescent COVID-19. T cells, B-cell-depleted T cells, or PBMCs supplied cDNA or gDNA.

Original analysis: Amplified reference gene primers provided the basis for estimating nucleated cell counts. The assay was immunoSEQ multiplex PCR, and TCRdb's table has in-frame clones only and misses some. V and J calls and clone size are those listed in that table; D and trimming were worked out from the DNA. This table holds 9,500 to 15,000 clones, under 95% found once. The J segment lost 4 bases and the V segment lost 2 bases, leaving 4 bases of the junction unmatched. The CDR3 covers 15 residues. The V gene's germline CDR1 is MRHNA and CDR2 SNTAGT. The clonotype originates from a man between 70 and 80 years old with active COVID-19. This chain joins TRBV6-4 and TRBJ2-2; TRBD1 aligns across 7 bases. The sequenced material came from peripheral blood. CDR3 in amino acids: CASSDDRALTGELFF. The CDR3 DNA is TGTGCCAGCAGTGACGACAGGGCCCTCACCGGGGAGCTGTTTTTT.